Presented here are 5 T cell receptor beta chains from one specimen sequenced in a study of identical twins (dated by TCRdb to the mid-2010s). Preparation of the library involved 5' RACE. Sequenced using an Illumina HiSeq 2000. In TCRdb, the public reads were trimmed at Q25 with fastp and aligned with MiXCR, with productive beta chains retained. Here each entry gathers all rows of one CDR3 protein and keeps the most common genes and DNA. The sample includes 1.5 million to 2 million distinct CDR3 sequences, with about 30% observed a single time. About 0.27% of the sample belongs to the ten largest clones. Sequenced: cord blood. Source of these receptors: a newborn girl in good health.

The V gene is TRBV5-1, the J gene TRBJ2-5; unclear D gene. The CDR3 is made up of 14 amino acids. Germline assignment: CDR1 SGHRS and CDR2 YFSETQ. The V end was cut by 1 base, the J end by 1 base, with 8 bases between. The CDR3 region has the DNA TGCGCCAGCAGCTTGTCGACTTTCCAAGAGACCCAGTACTTC. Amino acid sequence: CASSLSTFQETQYF.

CDR3 DNA sequence: TGTGTCAGTCGTTCTGGGGCCAACGTCCTGACTTTC. Its protein is CVSRSGANVLTF. The rearrangement joins TRBV2 to TRBJ2-6; D is ambiguous. Germline loops: CDR1 SNHLY, CDR2 FYNNEI. CDR3 length equals 12 residues. Full variable domain (rest looked up from reference TRBV2 and TRBJ2-6): EPEVTQTPSHQVTQMGQEVILRCVPISNHLYFYWYRQILGQKVEFLVSFYNNEISEKSEIFDDQFSVERPDGSNFTLKIRSTKLEDSAMYFCVSRSGANVLTFGAGSRLTVL.

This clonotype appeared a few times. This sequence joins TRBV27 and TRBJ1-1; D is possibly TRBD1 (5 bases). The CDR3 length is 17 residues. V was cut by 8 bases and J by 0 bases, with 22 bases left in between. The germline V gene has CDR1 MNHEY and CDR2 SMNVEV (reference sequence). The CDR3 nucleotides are TGTGCCAGCCGCCCGCGGCGGGGGAGCCTCCTGAACACTGAAGCTTTCTTT. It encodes CASRPRRGSLLNTEAFF.

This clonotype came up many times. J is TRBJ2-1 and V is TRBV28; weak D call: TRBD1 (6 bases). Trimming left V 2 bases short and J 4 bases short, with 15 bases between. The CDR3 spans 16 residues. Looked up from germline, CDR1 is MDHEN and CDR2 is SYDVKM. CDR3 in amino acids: CASSLVSFDRYNEQFF. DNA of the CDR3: TGTGCCAGCAGTTTAGTTAGTTTTGACAGGTACAATGAGCAGTTCTTC.

The CDR3 DNA sequence: TGTGCCAGCAGTTTAGGGCCAGCCTCTGAAGCTTTCTTT. Protein product: CASSLGPASEAFF. The chain recombines TRBV27 with TRBJ1-1, with D unclear. Germline CDR1 MNHEY, CDR2 SMNVEV (reference sequence). V dropped 2 bases and J dropped 6 bases, with 10 bases sitting between them. The CDR3 runs 13 residues.